The 13 T cell receptor beta chains reported below all come from one sample, sequenced in a study of cytomegalovirus exposure and HLA in healthy donors. Method: immunoSEQ multiplex PCR; TCRdb's copy keeps in-frame clones and lacks some. This repertoire shows some 110,000 clones, roughly 83% found once; its top ten account for around 5%. Sequenced material: PBMCs. Receptor source: a man in his late teens or twenties in good health and CMV-seronegative.

The V call is TRBV7-9, the J call TRBJ1-4; maybe TRBD1 (5 bases). The CDR3 sequence is 14 residues long. Trimming pared 3 bases from V and 8 bases from J, leaving 13 bases between. Germline CDR1 SEHNR, CDR2 FQNEAQ (reference sequence). CDR3 region: CASSLGGDGEKLFF. The DNA of the CDR3 is TGTGCCAGCAGCTTGGGGGGAGATGGGGAAAAACTGTTTTTT.

The chain uses TRBV10-3 and TRBJ1-2; perhaps TRBD1 as D (6 bases). The CDR3 length is 13 residues. Germline assignment: CDR1 ENHRY and CDR2 SYGVKD. Trimming took 4 bases from V and 5 from J, leaving 11 bases between them. The chain's CDR3 is CAISGDITYGYTF. In DNA, the CDR3 is TGTGCCATCAGTGGGGACATAACTTATGGCTACACCTTC.

The sample holds a few counts of this clone. The chain joins TRBV5-1 to TRBJ2-2; perhaps TRBD1 as D (5 bases). Germline values: CDR1 SGHRS, CDR2 YFSETQ. The CDR3 sequence is 14 residues long. V was shortened by 4 bases and J by 3 bases, with 10 bases between the two germline ends. This CDR3 is CASSPQGYTGELFF. In nucleotides, the CDR3 is TGCGCCAGCAGCCCCCAGGGTTACACCGGGGAGCTGTTTTTT.

The rearrangement uses TRBV5-1 and TRBJ2-1; 13 bases map to TRBD2. The germline CDR1 and CDR2 sequences are SGHRS and YFSETQ. The CDR3 sequence is 16 residues long. V lost 4 bases, J lost 6 bases, and 7 bases stayed unmatched. The CDR3 bases are TGCGCCAGCAGCCCACCACTAGCGGGGGGGGGCAATGAGCAGTTCTTC. Its translation is CASSPPLAGGGNEQFF.

Details on this clone: A read error may account for a junction end that differs from germline. The CDR3 loop reads CASSQDPGHPSTF. The DNA for the CDR3 is TGCGCCAGCAGCCAAGATCCCGGACACCCCTCGACCTTT. This sequence joins TRBV4-1 and TRBJ1-1, with D possibly TRBD1 on 5 matching bases. In germline, CDR1 is MGHRA, CDR2 YSYEKL. This CDR3 is built from 13 residues.

The CDR3, as DNA: TGTGCCACCAGCAGGACTAGCGGGGAGGGGACCCAGTACTTC. It yields the protein CATSRTSGEGTQYF. V gene TRBV15 combines with J gene TRBJ2-5, with TRBD2 matching 11 bases. The CDR3 extends over 14 amino acids. CDR1 and CDR2 from the germline V gene are LNHNV and YYDKDF (reference sequence). Trimming at V came to 3 bases and at J to 7 bases, leaving 4 bases not matched to a gene.

The chain links TRBV6-6 to TRBJ2-2; D uncertain. The CDR3 consists of 15 residues. V dropped 0 bases and J dropped 7 bases, with 12 bases sitting between them. CDR1 is MNHNY, CDR2 SVGAGI, per germline (reference sequence). In DNA, the CDR3 is TGTGCCAGCAGTTACTCGAGGCCGAGCAGCGGGGAGCTGTTTTTT. It yields the protein CASSYSRPSSGELFF.

The rearrangement joins TRBV28 to TRBJ1-4; D might be TRBD1 (5 bases). Germline V gene sequence: CDR1 MDHEN, CDR2 SYDVKM. V lost 2 bases to trimming and J lost 3 bases, with 13 bases between them. The CDR3 is 16 amino acids. CDR3 protein: CASSLLGIGANEKLFF. The CDR3, as DNA: TGTGCCAGCAGTTTACTGGGGATAGGGGCTAATGAAAAACTGTTTTTT.

The chain recombines TRBV11-2 with TRBJ1-1, with D possibly matching TRBD1 (6 bases). V shed 5 bases and J shed 8 bases, with 15 bases lying between them. Germline CDR1 SGHAT, CDR2 FQNNGV. CDR3 size: 13 residues. This CDR3 is CASSPAPGVEAFF. CDR3 in DNA: TGTGCCAGCAGCCCCGCTCCAGGGGTCGAAGCTTTCTTT.

The chain carries TRBV4-2 and TRBJ2-3; possibly TRBD1 for D (5 bases). From germline, CDR1 is LGHNA and CDR2 YNFKEQ. V gave up 0 bases and J gave up 6 bases, with 10 bases separating them. The CDR3 length is 14 residues. The CDR3 DNA is TGTGCCAGCAGCCAAGATACAGGATTTGATACGCAGTATTTT. It encodes CASSQDTGFDTQYF.

V is TRBV27 and J is TRBJ2-7; D may be TRBD2 (5 bases). Germline values: CDR1 MNHEY, CDR2 SMNVEV (reference sequence). Trimming took off 5 bases at V and 5 bases at J, with 7 bases between the two ends. This CDR3 contains 11 residues. The CDR3 bases are TGTGCCAGCAGTCGAGGGCACGAGCAGTACTTC. It encodes CASSRGHEQYF.

The chain carries TRBV7-9 and TRBJ2-2; 11 nucleotides agree with TRBD2. In germline, CDR1 is SEHNR, CDR2 FQNEAQ (reference sequence). V lost 4 bases, J lost 1 base, and 2 bases stayed unmatched. The CDR3 is 16 amino acids. The CDR3 DNA is TGTGCCAGCAGCTCCGGGACTAGCGGGAACACCGGGGAGCTGTTTTTT. Translated: CASSSGTSGNTGELFF.

The chain couples TRBV11-2 to TRBJ1-2; 8 positions match TRBD1. This CDR3 region has 15 residues. Trimming cost V 3 bases and J 5 bases; bases outside gene matches: 8. Per the germline V gene, CDR1 is SGHAT and CDR2 is FQNNGV. The CDR3 loop is CASSLSPTGAYGYTF. The CDR3 DNA follows: TGTGCCAGCAGCTTGTCCCCGACAGGGGCGTATGGCTACACCTTC.